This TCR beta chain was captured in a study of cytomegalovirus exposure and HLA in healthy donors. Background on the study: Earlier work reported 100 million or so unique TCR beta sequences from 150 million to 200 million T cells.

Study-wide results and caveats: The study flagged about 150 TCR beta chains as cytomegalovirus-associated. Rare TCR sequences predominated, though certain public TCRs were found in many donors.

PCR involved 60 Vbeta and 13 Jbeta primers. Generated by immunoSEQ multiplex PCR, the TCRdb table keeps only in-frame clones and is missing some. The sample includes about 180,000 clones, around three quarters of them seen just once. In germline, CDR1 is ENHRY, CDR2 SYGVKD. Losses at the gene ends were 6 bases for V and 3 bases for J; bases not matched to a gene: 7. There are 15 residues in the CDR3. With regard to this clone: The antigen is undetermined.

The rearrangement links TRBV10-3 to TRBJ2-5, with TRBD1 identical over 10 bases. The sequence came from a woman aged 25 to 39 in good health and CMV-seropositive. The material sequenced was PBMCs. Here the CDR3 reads CAISGQGDIKETQYF. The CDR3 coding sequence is TGTGCCATCAGCGGACAGGGGGATATCAAAGAGACCCAGTACTTC.